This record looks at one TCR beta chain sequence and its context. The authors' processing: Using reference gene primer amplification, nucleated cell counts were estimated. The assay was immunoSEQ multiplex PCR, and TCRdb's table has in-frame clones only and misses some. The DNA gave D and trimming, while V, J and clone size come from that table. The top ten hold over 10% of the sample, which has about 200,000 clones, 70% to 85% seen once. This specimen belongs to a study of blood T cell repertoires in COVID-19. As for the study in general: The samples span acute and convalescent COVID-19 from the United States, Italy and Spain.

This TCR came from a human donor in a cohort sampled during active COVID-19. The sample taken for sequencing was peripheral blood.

CDR3: CASSPTGKGAKNIQYF. The CDR3 nucleotides read TGCGCCAGCAGCCCGACAGGGAAGGGGGCCAAAAACATTCAGTACTTC. This sequence joins TRBV4-1 and TRBJ2-4; 7 bases are a match to TRBD1. V was pared by 4 bases and J by 1 base, with 7 bases of the junction left unmatched. CDR3 length: 16 amino acids. Germline lookup yields CDR1 MGHRA and CDR2 YSYEKL.